The rows below give T cell receptor beta chains drawn from one sample of a study of T cell responses to AZD1222 COVID-19 vaccine. The method was immunoSEQ multiplex PCR; TCRdb's version includes in-frame clones alone and lacks a portion of them. The data show approximately 210,000 clones, just over 90% seen once. The input for sequencing was peripheral blood, taken 28 days after the second AZD1222 dose. Source of these receptors: an adult who received the AZD1222 COVID-19 vaccine. Both conserved end residues are part of each CDR3. Each record gives: J gene, V gene, D gene, clone size, CDR3 DNA, CDR3 protein. A D gene is named only where the DNA matches it firmly. A row's size may be missing; if present it is once, few, many or a size class.

TRBJ2-5,TRBV5-4,.,.,TGTGCCAGCAGCTTGGGGGGATCAGAGACCCAGTACTTC,CASSLGGSETQYF
TRBJ1-4,TRBV28,.,.,TGTGCCAGCAGTTTGGGAAGTACGACTAATGAAAAACTGTTTTTT,CASSLGSTTNEKLFF
TRBJ2-3,TRBV10-3,.,.,TGTGCCATCAGTGAGGCCCCCCAGTTTTCCATAGATACGCAGTATTTT,CAISEAPQFSIDTQYF
TRBJ1-5,TRBV12-3/TRBV12-4,.,.,TGTGCCAGCAGCCCCTGGGGGGGTCAGCCCCAGCATTTT,CASSPWGGQPQHF
TRBJ2-1,TRBV7-9,.,.,TGTGCCAGCCTACGGGCCAGCTCCTACAATGAGCAGTTCTTC,CASLRASSYNEQFF
TRBJ1-1,TRBV2,TRBD1,.,TGTGCCAGCAGGCGACAGGGGAACACTGAAGCTTTCTTT,CASRRQGNTEAFF
TRBJ1-6,TRBV30,.,.,TGTGCCTGGACGGTCGATGGGTATTCACCCCTCCACTTT,CAWTVDGYSPLHF
TRBJ2-1,TRBV5-1,TRBD2,.,TGCGCCAGCAGCTTGGGGGGACTAGCGCCCCAAGGACGGAGAAATGAGCAGTTCTTC,CASSLGGLAPQGRRNEQFF
TRBJ1-1,TRBV6-4,.,.,TGTGCCAGCAGCAAGGAAGAAGGGACTGAAGCTTTCTTT,CASSKEEGTEAFF
TRBJ1-6,TRBV2,.,few,TGTGCCAGCAGTTCAACCAGGGGAGGGAGGAATTCACCCCTCCACTTT,CASSSTRGGRNSPLHF
TRBJ1-2,TRBV15,.,.,TGTGCCACCAGCAGAGATGGGCGGACAGCCGTCTATGGCTACACCTTC,CATSRDGRTAVYGYTF
TRBJ2-7,TRBV4-1,.,.,TGCGCCAGCAGCCAAGAGGGTGGGGAAGAGCAGTACTTC,CASSQEGGEEQYF
TRBJ2-7,TRBV10-1,.,few,TGCGCCAGCAGTGAACACAGGTGGAGGCACGAGCAGTACTTC,CASSEHRWRHEQYF
TRBJ1-2,TRBV5-1,.,.,TGCGCCAGCAGCTTGGGAGGGGACGGCTATGGCTACACCTTC,CASSLGGDGYGYTF
TRBJ2-3,TRBV12-3/TRBV12-4,.,.,TGTGCCAGCAGTTTAACCGTCGCAGATACGCAGTATTTT,CASSLTVADTQYF
TRBJ1-1,TRBV4-2,.,.,TGTGCCAGCAGCCAAGGGAGTCAGGTGGCGGGCACTGAAGCTTTCTTT,CASSQGSQVAGTEAFF
TRBJ1-1,TRBV19,TRBD1,.,TGTGCCAGTAGTATAATTGAGACAGGGGGCGCAGGGGCTTTCTTT,CASSIIETGGAGAFF
TRBJ2-7,TRBV11-3,.,.,TGTGCCAGCAGTCTAACCGGGACAAACACCAACGAGCAGTACTTC,CASSLTGTNTNEQYF
TRBJ2-3,TRBV6-2/TRBV6-3,.,.,TGTGCCAGCAGTTACTCGAGTCCAGATACGCAGTATTTT,CASSYSSPDTQYF
TRBJ1-5,TRBV7-9,.,.,TGTGCCAGCAGCTTAGCGGACAAAAATCAGCCCCAGCATTTT,CASSLADKNQPQHF
TRBJ2-7,TRBV28,.,.,TGTGCCAGCCAACCCCGACTTTACGAGCAGTACTTC,CASQPRLYEQYF
TRBJ1-5,TRBV16,.,.,TGTGCCAGCGCGACCGATTATCAGCCCCAGCATTTT,CASATDYQPQHF
TRBJ1-5,TRBV27,.,.,TGTGCCAGCAGACTCACGACTAATCAGCCCCAGCATTTT,CASRLTTNQPQHF
TRBJ2-1,TRBV11-2,.,.,TGTGCCAGCTCACTGAACAGGTTAAATGAGCAGTTCTTC,CASSLNRLNEQFF
TRBJ1-2,TRBV18,TRBD1,.,TGTGCCAGCTCACCGGGACAGTACTCCCTCTATGGCTACACCTTC,CASSPGQYSLYGYTF
TRBJ2-7,TRBV14,.,.,TGTGCCAGCAGCCAATCCGGGTACGAGCAGTACTTC,CASSQSGYEQYF
TRBJ2-2,TRBV6-6,TRBD2,.,TGTGCCAGCAGTCTAGGACTAGCGGGAGGCCCCGGGGAGCTGTTTTTT,CASSLGLAGGPGELFF
TRBJ2-7,TRBV9,TRBD2,.,TGTGCCAGCAGCGCACAAATAGCGGGAGGGCCTGATGAGCAGTACTTC,CASSAQIAGGPDEQYF
TRBJ2-5,TRBV4-2,TRBD2,few,TGTGCCAGCAGCCAAGAGATGGGGGTGGGATTAGGAGCGGGAGGTGGAGAGACCCAGTACTTC,CASSQEMGVGLGAGGGETQYF
TRBJ1-2,TRBV28,.,.,TGTGCCAGCGTTGGCACTCCAGGGGGCTACACCTTC,CASVGTPGGYTF
TRBJ1-6,TRBV11-3,.,.,TGTGCCAGCAGCTTAGGCGCAGGGACAACCTATAATTCACCCCTCCACTTT,CASSLGAGTTYNSPLHF
TRBJ2-3,TRBV2,TRBD2,.,TGTGCCAGCATAGGACTAGCGGGAGAGAAATGGTCGACAGATACGCAGTATTTT,CASIGLAGEKWSTDTQYF
TRBJ2-7,TRBV7-2,TRBD2,.,TGTGCCAGCAGTTCAGGCCCGGGACTAGTCCACGAGCAGTACTTC,CASSSGPGLVHEQYF
TRBJ1-2,TRBV24-1,TRBD1,.,TGTGCCACCAGTGATTCCAGCCAGGCAGGGGGCTTTGGCTACACCTTC,CATSDSSQAGGFGYTF
TRBJ2-7,TRBV28,TRBD1,.,TGTGCCAGCAGACCCGGGACAGGGTACTACGAGCAGTACTTC,CASRPGTGYYEQYF
TRBJ1-3,TRBV6-5,.,.,TGTGCCAGCAGTTACGGGGGTGACGGAAACACCATATATTTT,CASSYGGDGNTIYF